This TCR beta chain was captured by sequencing in a study of T cells in Graves' hyperthyroidism and ophthalmopathy. Hyperthyroidism, newly diagnosed and lasting under 2 months, affected patients aged 18 to 65. Germline lookup yields CDR1 LGHNA and CDR2 YSLEER. Trimming cost V 0 bases and J 7 bases, with 9 bases left between them. CDR3 size: 13 residues. This clonotype occurred many times. TCR beta CDR3 region amplification was performed from RNA transcripts. RT-PCR in the first round (using the HTBI primer set) targeted the TCR CDR3. TCRdb passed the multiplex PCR reads through MiXCR, listing each CDR3 protein once. The table shows a few hundred thousand distinct CDR3 sequences, with about 15% occurring only once.

This sequence was found in a young woman with Graves' hyperthyroidism. The sequencing input was blood. The J gene is TRBJ2-5, the V gene TRBV4-3; D gene unclear. CDR3 protein: CASSQERFGTQYF. Here the CDR3 DNA reads TGCGCCAGCAGCCAAGAACGGTTCGGGACCCAGTACTTC.